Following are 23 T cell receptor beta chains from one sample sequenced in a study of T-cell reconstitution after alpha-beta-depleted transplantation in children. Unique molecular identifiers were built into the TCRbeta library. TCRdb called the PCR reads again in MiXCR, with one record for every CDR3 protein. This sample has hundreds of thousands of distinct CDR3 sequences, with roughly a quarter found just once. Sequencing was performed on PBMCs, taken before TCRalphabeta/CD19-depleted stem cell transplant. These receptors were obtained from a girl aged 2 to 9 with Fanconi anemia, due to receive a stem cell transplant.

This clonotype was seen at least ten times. The DNA for the CDR3 is TGCAGCGACGAGGGGGACAATGAGCAGTTCTTC. Translated, it gives CSDEGDNEQFF. The V gene is TRBV29-1, the J gene TRBJ2-1, with TRBD1 as a possible D gene (6 bases). This CDR3 is built from 11 residues. V shed 7 bases and J shed 5 bases, with 9 bases lying between them. Germline CDR1 is SQVTM and CDR2 is ANQGSEA.

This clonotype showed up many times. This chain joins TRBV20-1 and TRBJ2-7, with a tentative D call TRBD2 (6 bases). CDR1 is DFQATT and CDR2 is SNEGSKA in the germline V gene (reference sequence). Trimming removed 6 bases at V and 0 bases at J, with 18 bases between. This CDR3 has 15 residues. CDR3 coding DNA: TGCAGTGCATCCCGACTAGGCCCTCCCTCCTACGAGCAGTACTTC. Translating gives CSASRLGPPSYEQYF.

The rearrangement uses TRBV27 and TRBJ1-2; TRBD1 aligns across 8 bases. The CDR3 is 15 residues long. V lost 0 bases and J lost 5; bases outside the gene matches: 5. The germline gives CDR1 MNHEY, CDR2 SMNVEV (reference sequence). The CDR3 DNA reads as TGTGCCAGCAGTTTATCGAAAGGACAGGGTTATGGCTACACCTTC. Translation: CASSLSKGQGYGYTF.

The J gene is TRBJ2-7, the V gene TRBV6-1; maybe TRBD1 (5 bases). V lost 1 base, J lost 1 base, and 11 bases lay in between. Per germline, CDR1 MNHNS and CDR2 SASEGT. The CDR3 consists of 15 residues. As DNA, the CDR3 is TGTGCCAGCAGTGAAGGGACAACGATTTCCTACGAGCAGTACTTC. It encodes CASSEGTTISYEQYF.

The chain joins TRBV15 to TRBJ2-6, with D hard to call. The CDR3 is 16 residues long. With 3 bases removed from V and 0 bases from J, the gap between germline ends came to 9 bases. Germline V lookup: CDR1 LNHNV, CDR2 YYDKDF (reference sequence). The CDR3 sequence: CATSRFKSSGANVLTF. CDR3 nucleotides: TGTGCCACCAGCAGGTTTAAGTCCTCTGGGGCCAACGTCCTGACTTTC. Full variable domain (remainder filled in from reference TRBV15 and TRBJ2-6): DAMVIQNPRYQVTQFGKPVTLSCSQTLNHNVMYWYQQKSSQAPKLLFHYYDKDFNNEADTPDNFQSRRPNTSFCFLDIRSPGLGDTAMYLCATSRFKSSGANVLTFGAGSRLTVL.

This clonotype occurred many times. The CDR3 DNA reads as TGTGCCAGCAGCTTAGACCCCCTCCCGAGGGACGAGCAGTTCTTC. This codes for CASSLDPLPRDEQFF. The chain is built from TRBV7-2 and TRBJ2-1; perhaps D is TRBD1 or TRBD2 (5 bases each). This CDR3 region has 15 residues. The germline V and J ends were trimmed by 1 base and 10 bases, with 17 bases remaining between them. From germline, CDR1 is SGHTA and CDR2 FQGNSA.

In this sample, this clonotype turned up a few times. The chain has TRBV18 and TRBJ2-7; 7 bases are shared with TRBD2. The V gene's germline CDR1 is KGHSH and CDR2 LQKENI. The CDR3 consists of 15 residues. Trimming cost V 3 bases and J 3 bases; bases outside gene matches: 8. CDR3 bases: TGTGCCAGCTCACCGGGGAGGGGACTATTCTACGAGCAGTACTTC. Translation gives CASSPGRGLFYEQYF.

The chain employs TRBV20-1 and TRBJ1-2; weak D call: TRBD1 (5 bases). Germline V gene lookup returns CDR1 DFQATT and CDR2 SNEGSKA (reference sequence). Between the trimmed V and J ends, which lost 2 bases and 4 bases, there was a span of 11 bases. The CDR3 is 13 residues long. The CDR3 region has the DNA TGCAGTGCTAGAAGCCAGGGCGGCTATGGCTACACCTTC. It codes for CSARSQGGYGYTF.

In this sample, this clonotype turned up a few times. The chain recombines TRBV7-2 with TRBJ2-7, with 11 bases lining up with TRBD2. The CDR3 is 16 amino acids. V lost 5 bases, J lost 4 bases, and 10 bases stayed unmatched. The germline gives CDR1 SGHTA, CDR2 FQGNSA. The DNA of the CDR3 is TGTGCCAGCAGCGGGACTAGCGGTCCGGTATCGTACGAGCAGTACTTC. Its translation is CASSGTSGPVSYEQYF.

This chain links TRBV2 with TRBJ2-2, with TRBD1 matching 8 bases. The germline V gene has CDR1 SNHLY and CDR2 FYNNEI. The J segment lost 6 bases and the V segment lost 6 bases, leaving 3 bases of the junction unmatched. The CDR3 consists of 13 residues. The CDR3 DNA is TGTGCCAGCAGGGAACAGGGGGCCGGGGAGCTGTTTTTT. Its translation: CASREQGAGELFF.

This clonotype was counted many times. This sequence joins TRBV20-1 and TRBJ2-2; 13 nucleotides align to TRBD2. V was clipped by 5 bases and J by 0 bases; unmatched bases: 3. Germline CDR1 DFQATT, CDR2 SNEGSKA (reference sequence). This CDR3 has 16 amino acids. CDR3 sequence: CSARGLAGPNTGELFF. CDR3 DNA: TGCAGTGCTCGGGGACTAGCGGGACCGAACACCGGGGAGCTGTTTTTT.

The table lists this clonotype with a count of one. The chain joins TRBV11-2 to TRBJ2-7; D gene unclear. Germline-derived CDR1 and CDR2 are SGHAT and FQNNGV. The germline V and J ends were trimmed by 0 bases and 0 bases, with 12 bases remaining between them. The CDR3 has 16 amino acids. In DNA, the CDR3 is TGTGCCAGCAGCTTAGAGAGTAGTTCCCGCTCCTACGAGCAGTACTTC. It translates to CASSLESSSRSYEQYF. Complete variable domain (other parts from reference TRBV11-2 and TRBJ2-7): EAGVAQSPRYKIIEKRQSVAFWCNPISGHATLYWYQQILGQGPKLLIQFQNNGVVDDSQLPKDRFSAERLKGVDSTLKIQPAKLEDSAVYLCASSLESSSRSYEQYFGPGTRLTVT.

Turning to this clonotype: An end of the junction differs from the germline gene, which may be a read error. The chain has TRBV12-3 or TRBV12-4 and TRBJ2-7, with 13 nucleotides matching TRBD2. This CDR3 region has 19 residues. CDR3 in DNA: TGTACCAGCTGTTTAGCGATGGAGGCTAGGACTAGCGGGGGCTACGAGCAGTACTTC. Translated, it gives CTSCLAMEARTSGGYEQYF.

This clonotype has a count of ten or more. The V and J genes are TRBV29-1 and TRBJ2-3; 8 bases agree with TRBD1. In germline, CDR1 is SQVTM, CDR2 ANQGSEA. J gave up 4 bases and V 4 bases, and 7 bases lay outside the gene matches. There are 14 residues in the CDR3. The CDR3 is CSVVWGQAADTQYF. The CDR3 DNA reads TGCAGCGTTGTTTGGGGACAGGCGGCAGATACGCAGTATTTT.

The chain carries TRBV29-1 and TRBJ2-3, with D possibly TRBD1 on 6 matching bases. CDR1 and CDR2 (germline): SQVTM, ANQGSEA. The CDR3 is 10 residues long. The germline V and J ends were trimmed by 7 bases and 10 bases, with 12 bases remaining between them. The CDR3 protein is CSGTGLAQYF. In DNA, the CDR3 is TGCAGCGGTACAGGGTTGGCGCAGTATTTT.

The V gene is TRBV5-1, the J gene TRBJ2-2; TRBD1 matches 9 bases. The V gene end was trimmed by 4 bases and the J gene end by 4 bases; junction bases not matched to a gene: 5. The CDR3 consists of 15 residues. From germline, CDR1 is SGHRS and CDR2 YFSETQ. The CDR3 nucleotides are TGCGCCAGCAGCCCAACGACAGGGGGCACCGGGGAGCTGTTTTTT. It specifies CASSPTTGGTGELFF.

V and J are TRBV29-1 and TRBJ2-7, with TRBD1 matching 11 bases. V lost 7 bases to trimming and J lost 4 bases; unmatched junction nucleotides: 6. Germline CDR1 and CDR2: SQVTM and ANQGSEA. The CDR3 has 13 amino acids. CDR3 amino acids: CSAFGTGGYEQYF. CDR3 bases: TGCAGCGCATTCGGGACAGGGGGGTACGAGCAGTACTTC.

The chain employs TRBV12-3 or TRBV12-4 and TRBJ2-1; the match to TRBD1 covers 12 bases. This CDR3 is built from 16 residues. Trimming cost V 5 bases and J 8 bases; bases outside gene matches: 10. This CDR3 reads CASSGIAGQGAHEQFF. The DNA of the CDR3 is TGTGCCAGCAGTGGGATCGCGGGACAGGGGGCCCATGAGCAGTTCTTC.

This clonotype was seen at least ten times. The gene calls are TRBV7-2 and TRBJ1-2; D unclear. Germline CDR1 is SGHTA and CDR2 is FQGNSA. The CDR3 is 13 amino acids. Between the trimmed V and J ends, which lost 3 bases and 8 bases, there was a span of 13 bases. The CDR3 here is CASSLTSPLGYTF. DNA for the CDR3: TGTGCCAGCAGCTTGACAAGTCCCTTAGGCTACACCTTC.

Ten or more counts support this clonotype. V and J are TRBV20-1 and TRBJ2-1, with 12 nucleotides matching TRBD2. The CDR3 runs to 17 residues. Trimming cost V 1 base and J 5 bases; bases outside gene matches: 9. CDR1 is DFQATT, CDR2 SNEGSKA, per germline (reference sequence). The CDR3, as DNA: TGCAGTGCTAGAGTTGCATCTAGCGGGAGGGTCGACAATGAGCAGTTCTTC. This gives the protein CSARVASSGRVDNEQFF.

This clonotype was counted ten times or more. DNA of the CDR3: TGTGCCAGCAGTTTAATGGCGGGAGTTGGCTACGAGCAGTACTTC. Translation gives CASSLMAGVGYEQYF. V is TRBV12-3 or TRBV12-4 and J is TRBJ2-7; TRBD2 agrees at 7 bases. The CDR3 spans 15 residues. The V gene end was trimmed by 2 bases and the J gene end by 3 bases; junction bases not matched to a gene: 7.

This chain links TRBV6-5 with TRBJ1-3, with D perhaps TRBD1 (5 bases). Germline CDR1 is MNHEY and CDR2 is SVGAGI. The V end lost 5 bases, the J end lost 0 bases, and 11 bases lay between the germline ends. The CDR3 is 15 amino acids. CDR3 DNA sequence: TGTGCCAGCAGTAACAGGAGGCTCTCTGGAAACACCATATATTTT. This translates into CASSNRRLSGNTIYF.

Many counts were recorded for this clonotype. CDR3 region: CASSLTSGGADTQYF. CDR3 coding DNA: TGTGCCAGCAGTCTGACTAGCGGGGGGGCCGATACGCAGTATTTT. The chain recombines TRBV12-3 or TRBV12-4 with TRBJ2-3, with 14 bases matching TRBD2. The CDR3 is made up of 15 amino acids. V lost 5 bases, J lost 6 bases, and 4 bases stayed unmatched.